These 14 T cell receptor beta chains came from one sample sequenced in a study of CD8 T cells in ankylosing spondylitis. From the 5' RACE reads, TCRdb called clonotypes with MiXCR, one entry per CDR3 protein. The table shows about 360,000 distinct CDR3 sequences, with 20% to 25% occurring only once. Input material: blood, either unsorted or a sorted T cell fraction (not recorded which). The source is a male donor with ankylosing spondylitis or in good health (not recorded which).

This clonotype was counted a few times. The V gene is TRBV20-1, the J gene TRBJ2-7; D gene uncertain. This CDR3 is 13 amino acids long. Germline V gene data show CDR1 as DFQATT and CDR2 as SNEGSKA (reference sequence). Trimming pared 2 bases from V and 2 bases from J, leaving 10 bases between. The chain's CDR3 is CSARPWQPYEQYF. The CDR3 DNA is TGCAGTGCTAGACCTTGGCAGCCCTACGAGCAGTACTTC.

This clonotype came up a few times. V gene TRBV12-3 or TRBV12-4 combines with J gene TRBJ1-4; a weak D match, TRBD1 (6 bases). The V end lost 5 bases, the J end lost 15 bases, and 22 bases lay between the germline ends. The CDR3 is 14 amino acids. Here the CDR3 reads CASSTLAVSGAVFF. CDR3 sequence (DNA): TGTGCCAGCAGTACCTTGGCGGTCTCAGGGGCAGTGTTTTTT.

The sample holds a few counts of this clonotype. The V gene is TRBV5-4, the J gene TRBJ2-7; D is uncertain. CDR1 and CDR2 from the germline V gene are SGHNT and YYREEE (reference sequence). V lost 0 bases to trimming and J lost 5 bases, with 9 bases between them. The CDR3 has 13 amino acids. CDR3 sequence: CASSLARRDEQYF. CDR3 bases: TGTGCCAGCAGCTTGGCCCGGCGTGACGAGCAGTACTTC.

Comments on this clonotype: At one end, the junction sequence differs from germline, possibly due to a read error. This chain joins TRBV6-4 and TRBJ2-1; D is undetermined. Per germline, CDR1 MRHNA and CDR2 SNTAGT. CDR3 length: 13 residues. The CDR3 DNA sequence: TGTGACAGCAGCGTGGGCTCCTACAATGAGCAGTTCTTC. Its translation: CDSSVGSYNEQFF.

The rearrangement uses TRBV15 and TRBJ2-5, with 12 bases identical to TRBD1. Per germline, CDR1 LNHNV and CDR2 YYDKDF (reference sequence). This CDR3 has 18 residues. The junction had 16 bases not matched to a gene; V was cut back by 6 bases and J by 5 bases. CDR3 sequence: CATRQILGQGAFTETQYF. CDR3 nucleotide sequence: TGTGCCACCAGGCAGATCTTGGGACAGGGGGCATTTACGGAGACCCAGTACTTC.

Note on this clonotype: It may be a read error: a sequence one base away is much more abundant. The V and J genes are TRBV7-9 and TRBJ2-5; no clear D gene. CDR1 and CDR2 (germline): SEHNR, FQNEAQ (reference sequence). The CDR3 spans 12 residues. With 4 bases removed from V and 4 bases from J, the gap between germline ends came to 7 bases. CDR3 sequence (DNA): TGTGCCAGCAGCTCTCGAGTAGAGACCCAGTACTTC. Amino acid sequence: CASSSRVETQYF. The full variable domain, with the rest looked up from reference TRBV7-9 and TRBJ2-5, is DTGVSQNPRHKITKRGQNVTFRCDPISEHNRLYWYRQTLGQGPEFLTYFQNEAQLEKSRLLSDRFSAERPKGSFSTLEIQRTEQGDSAMYLCASSSRVETQYFGPGTRLLVL.

This clonotype was detected only a few times. The chain is built from TRBV7-8 and TRBJ2-2, with D possibly being TRBD1 (5 bases). CDR1 and CDR2 (germline): SGHVS, FQNEAQ. With 2 bases removed from V and 5 bases from J, the gap between germline ends came to 18 bases. This CDR3 comprises 17 residues. CDR3 protein: CASSLKIRQGLTGELFF. The CDR3 bases are TGTGCCAGCAGCTTAAAAATCCGGCAGGGCCTTACCGGGGAGCTGTTTTTT.

This clonotype has ten or more counts. J is TRBJ2-7 and V is TRBV27; 7 nucleotides align to TRBD2. The CDR3 is 11 amino acids. With 11 bases clipped from V and 6 bases from J, the junction kept 7 bases outside the gene matches. Germline assignment: CDR1 MNHEY and CDR2 SMNVEV (reference sequence). The CDR3 spells CASAGAREQYF. CDR3 DNA: TGTGCCTCCGCGGGAGCACGCGAGCAGTACTTC.

The chain carries TRBV7-9 and TRBJ2-5, with TRBD1 matching 9 bases. Germline trimming cut 5 bases from V and 5 bases from J; bases unmatched to any gene: 9. The length of the CDR3 is 15 residues. The germline gives CDR1 SEHNR, CDR2 FQNEAQ (reference sequence). The CDR3: CASSPKDRGMETQYF. CDR3 bases: TGTGCCAGCAGCCCGAAGGACAGGGGTATGGAGACCCAGTACTTC.

This clonotype occurred a few times. The rearrangement uses TRBV6-5 and TRBJ2-7, with D unclear. Trimming took off 5 bases at V and 5 bases at J, with 16 bases between the two ends. CDR3 size: 14 residues. The germline CDR1 and CDR2 sequences are MNHEY and SVGAGI. CDR3 sequence (DNA): TGTGCCAGCAGTACTCCGCATGGGTTCAACGAGCAGTACTTC. It yields the protein CASSTPHGFNEQYF.

The chain combines TRBV6-6 with TRBJ2-1, with D perhaps TRBD2 (5 bases). The CDR3 length is 13 residues. Per germline, CDR1 MNHNY and CDR2 SVGAGI (reference sequence). V was shortened by 2 bases and J by 6 bases, with 8 bases between the two germline ends. The CDR3 sequence is CASSYLLANEQFF. The CDR3 nucleotides are TGTGCCAGCAGTTACCTCCTAGCCAATGAGCAGTTCTTC.

The chain recombines TRBV27 with TRBJ1-5; D not certain. Germline lookup yields CDR1 MNHEY and CDR2 SMNVEV (reference sequence). There are 14 residues in the CDR3. V shed 6 bases and J shed 0 bases, with 9 bases lying between them. CDR3 protein: CASSRLDSNQPQHF. The CDR3 DNA reads TGTGCCAGCAGCCGCCTTGATAGCAATCAGCCCCAGCATTTT.

The chain links TRBV12-3 or TRBV12-4 to TRBJ2-7; TRBD2 matches at 7 bases. This CDR3 contains 14 residues. V lost 8 bases, J lost 3 bases, and 10 bases stayed unmatched. The CDR3 DNA follows: TGTGCCAGCGCCACACAAGGGGACTACTACGAGCAGTACTTC. The encoded protein is CASATQGDYYEQYF.

The chain carries TRBV20-1 and TRBJ2-1, with D unresolved. The germline gives CDR1 DFQATT, CDR2 SNEGSKA (reference sequence). This CDR3 has 12 residues. V shed 0 bases and J shed 9 bases, with 9 bases lying between them. The CDR3 sequence: CSARDLMSEQFF. Here the CDR3 DNA reads TGCAGTGCTAGAGATTTGATGAGTGAGCAGTTCTTC.